These 28 T cell receptor beta chains came from one sample sequenced in a study of T-cell reconstitution after alpha-beta-depleted transplantation in children. A TCRbeta library incorporating unique molecular identifiers was prepared. Each CDR3 protein is one row after TCRdb ran MiXCR on the PCR reads. The repertoire has some 220,000 distinct CDR3 sequences, around 9.9% of them found once; the top ten carry approximately 28%. The sequences come from PBMCs, collected before TCRalphabeta/CD19-depleted stem cell transplant. These receptors came from a child younger than two with acute myeloid leukemia, due to receive a stem cell transplant.

This clonotype was detected ten times or more. This sequence joins TRBV3-1 and TRBJ2-1, with 7 bases matching TRBD2. The trim removed 2 bases at V and 8 bases at J, leaving 15 bases unmatched. The CDR3 spans 17 residues. Germline V CDR1 and CDR2: LGHDT, YNNKEL (reference sequence). CDR3 in DNA: TGTGCCAGCAGCCAAAACGGGGGAGGGGCTTCTGGGGATGAGCAGTTCTTC. Translated, it gives CASSQNGGGASGDEQFF.

This clonotype was seen repeatedly, ten times or more. This sequence joins TRBV7-9 and TRBJ2-1; 16 nucleotides align to TRBD2. The V segment lost 5 bases and the J segment 9 bases; nucleotides outside the gene matches: 4. The V gene's germline CDR1 is SEHNR and CDR2 FQNEAQ (reference sequence). This CDR3 comprises 15 residues. CDR3 protein: CASSPGLAGGPEQFF. The CDR3 nucleotides are TGTGCCAGCAGCCCGGGACTAGCGGGAGGGCCTGAGCAGTTCTTC.

With respect to this clonotype: A much larger clone differs by one base, so this may be a read error. The J gene is TRBJ2-1, the V gene TRBV6-1, with 9 bases matching TRBD1. The CDR3 is made up of 15 amino acids. Germline assignment: CDR1 MNHNS and CDR2 SASEGT. This CDR3 reads CASSSPQQGANGQFF. In DNA, the CDR3 is TGTGCCAGCAGTAGTCCACAACAGGGGGCGAATGGGCAGTTCTTC.

In this sample, this clonotype turned up many times. This chain connects TRBV29-1 to TRBJ1-6; D not resolved. This CDR3 spans 13 amino acids. The V end was cut by 4 bases, the J end by 5 bases, with 9 bases between. The germline CDR1 and CDR2 sequences are SQVTM and ANQGSEA. CDR3 region: CSVGAGHNSPLHF. CDR3 in DNA: TGCAGCGTTGGGGCAGGACATAATTCACCCCTCCACTTT.

The sample holds many counts of this clonotype. The genes are TRBV19 and TRBJ2-1; 10 bases map to TRBD2. The CDR3 is 17 residues long. Germline trimming cut 1 base from V and 2 bases from J; bases unmatched to any gene: 5. CDR1 is LNHDA and CDR2 is SQIVND in the germline V gene (reference sequence). In DNA form, the CDR3 reads TGTGCCAGTAGTATAGCAAGCGGGAGGGCCCCCTACAATGAGCAGTTCTTC. This translates into CASSIASGRAPYNEQFF. Complete variable domain (other parts from reference TRBV19 and TRBJ2-1): DGGITQSPKYLFRKEGQNVTLSCEQNLNHDAMYWYRQDPGQGLRLIYYSQIVNDFQKGDIAEGYSVSREKKESFPLTVTSAQKNPTAFYLCASSIASGRAPYNEQFFGPGTRLTVL.

The sample holds many counts of this clonotype. This chain uses TRBV7-6 with TRBJ2-1; 8 bases fit TRBD1. With V trimmed by 5 bases and J by 4 bases, 7 bases remained unmatched. Germline V lookup: CDR1 SGHVS, CDR2 FNYEAQ. The CDR3 is made up of 15 amino acids. DNA of the CDR3: TGTGCCAGCAGCCCTGCTGGACAGGGATACAATGAGCAGTTCTTC. Translating it yields CASSPAGQGYNEQFF.

This clonotype was observed at least ten times. V usage is TRBV7-9 and J usage is TRBJ2-1; possibly TRBD1 or TRBD2 for D (5 bases each). Trimming pared 1 base from V and 2 bases from J, leaving 12 bases between. This CDR3 has 16 amino acids. Germline V CDR1 and CDR2: SEHNR, FQNEAQ (reference sequence). CDR3 residues: CASSLGSGDPYNEQFF. In DNA, the CDR3 is TGTGCCAGCAGCTTAGGATCTGGGGACCCCTACAATGAGCAGTTCTTC.

The table lists this clonotype with a few counts. This chain links TRBV20-1 with TRBJ2-3, with TRBD2 matching 10 bases. CDR3 length: 15 residues. The V segment lost 3 bases and the J segment 0 bases; nucleotides outside the gene matches: 3. Per germline, CDR1 DFQATT and CDR2 SNEGSKA (reference sequence). CDR3 region: CSASEREGSTDTQYF. CDR3 coding DNA: TGCAGTGCTAGTGAGCGGGAGGGAAGCACAGATACGCAGTATTTT.

V and J are TRBV6-4 and TRBJ1-1, with 11 bases identical to TRBD1. The CDR3 extends over 16 amino acids. Germline CDR1 MRHNA, CDR2 SNTAGT. J was trimmed by 6 bases and V by 8 bases; bases with no gene match: 14. This chain's CDR3 is CASERTGGAMGSEAFF. In nucleotides, the CDR3 is TGTGCCAGCGAACGGACAGGGGGCGCGATGGGATCTGAAGCTTTCTTT.

Note on this clonotype: This sequence may be a read error, since a much larger clone differs from it by one base. The CDR3 protein is CASSHSANTGELFF. CDR3 bases: TGTGCCAGCAGCCACAGTGCTAACACCGGGGAGCTGTTTTTT. The chain joins TRBV11-2 to TRBJ2-2; D call uncertain. Germline CDR1 and CDR2: SGHAT and FQNNGV. The CDR3 sequence is 14 residues long. V dropped 5 bases and J dropped 2 bases, with 9 bases sitting between them.

As to this clonotype: A much larger clone sits a single nucleotide away, making a read error possible. The V gene is TRBV20-1, the J gene TRBJ2-1, with a possible D match to TRBD2 (7 bases). Trimming stripped 5 bases from V and 4 bases from J, with 18 bases between. Germline CDR1 reads DFQATT; CDR2 reads SNEGSKA (reference sequence). The length of the CDR3 is 15 residues. The chain's CDR3 is CSAPQLAGAYNEQFF. CDR3 in DNA: TGCAGTGCTCCCCAGCTCGCGGGGGCGTACAATGAGCAGTTCTTC.

This clonotype was counted many times. The V call is TRBV25-1, the J call TRBJ2-1; TRBD2 aligns across 9 bases. Germline lookup yields CDR1 MGHDK and CDR2 SYGVNS. The CDR3 sequence is 15 residues long. J was trimmed by 7 bases and V by 3 bases; bases with no gene match: 7. The CDR3 sequence is CASSDEGGRGNEQFF. CDR3 DNA sequence: TGTGCCAGCAGTGACGAGGGCGGGAGGGGGAATGAGCAGTTCTTC.

The table lists this clonotype with many counts. This sequence joins TRBV29-1 and TRBJ1-1; 8 bases fit TRBD1. Germline CDR1 SQVTM, CDR2 ANQGSEA. Germline trimming cut 4 bases from V and 0 bases from J; bases unmatched to any gene: 10. This CDR3 comprises 16 residues. The CDR3 loop reads CSVVRAQGAMNTEAFF. Here the CDR3 DNA reads TGCAGCGTTGTTAGGGCCCAGGGGGCCATGAACACTGAAGCTTTCTTT.

The chain combines TRBV6-5 with TRBJ2-7, with unresolved D. The germline gives CDR1 MNHEY, CDR2 SVGAGI. CDR3 length: 12 amino acids. V lost 5 bases to trimming and J lost 6 bases, with 11 bases between them. The CDR3 DNA follows: TGTGCCAGCAGTGACCGGTTTGGCGAGCAGTACTTC. Residues: CASSDRFGEQYF.

V usage is TRBV7-3 and J usage is TRBJ2-5; D possibly matches TRBD1 or TRBD2 (6 bases each). The germline V gene encodes CDR1 SGHTA and CDR2 FQGTGA. The CDR3 is made up of 14 amino acids. Trimming left V 2 bases short and J 4 bases short, with 11 bases between. CDR3 protein: CASSLVGGRETQYF. The CDR3 nucleotides read TGTGCCAGCAGCTTAGTTGGGGGGCGAGAGACCCAGTACTTC.

This clonotype has at least ten counts. This chain links TRBV6-6 with TRBJ1-1, with D unresolved. Germline CDR1 is MNHNY and CDR2 is SVGAGI (reference sequence). The CDR3 consists of 12 residues. V was pared by 6 bases and J by 1 base, with 6 bases between. The CDR3 nucleotides read TGTGCCAGCAGGGGCCCGAACACTGAAGCTTTCTTT. The encoded protein is CASRGPNTEAFF.

This clonotype has a count of ten or more. The J gene is TRBJ1-6, the V gene TRBV15, with TRBD1 as a possible D gene (6 bases). CDR1 is LNHNV and CDR2 is YYDKDF in the germline V gene (reference sequence). The CDR3 runs to 18 residues. With 4 bases removed from V and 0 bases from J, the gap between germline ends came to 16 bases. In nucleotides, the CDR3 is TGTGCCACCAGCACCCGCTTTGGACAGAGCTCCTATAATTCACCCCTCCACTTT. Translating gives CATSTRFGQSSYNSPLHF.

The chain recombines TRBV30 with TRBJ1-1; D gene ambiguous. V gave up 1 base and J gave up 3 bases, with 3 bases separating them. The CDR3 consists of 11 residues. Germline V gene data show CDR1 as GTSNPN and CDR2 as SVGIG (reference sequence). The CDR3 DNA reads TGTGCCTGGAGTGGAGACACTGAAGCTTTCTTT. It translates to CAWSGDTEAFF.

About this clonotype itself: A much larger clone differs from this one at a single base, so this may be a read error. This chain uses TRBV6-1 with TRBJ2-2, with 8 nucleotides matching TRBD2. V was clipped by 3 bases and J by 4 bases; unmatched bases: 4. In germline, CDR1 is MNHNS, CDR2 SASEGT. The CDR3 spans 15 residues. CDR3: CASSEVAGCTGELFF. The CDR3 DNA reads TGTGCCAGCAGTGAGGTAGCGGGATGCACCGGGGAGCTGTTTTTT.

This chain joins TRBV7-8 and TRBJ1-1; D might be TRBD1 (5 bases). The CDR3 consists of 12 residues. The germline V gene has CDR1 SGHVS and CDR2 FQNEAQ. Trimming left V 1 base short and J 9 bases short, with 9 bases between. The chain's CDR3 is CASSLEAGKAFF. The CDR3 region has the DNA TGTGCCAGCAGCTTAGAGGCAGGGAAAGCTTTCTTT.

This clonotype was found many times. The chain recombines TRBV25-1 with TRBJ2-1, with D possibly TRBD1 on 6 matching bases. The V gene's germline CDR1 is MGHDK and CDR2 SYGVNS. Trimming shortened V by 6 bases and J by 0 bases, and 9 bases separated the two germline ends. CDR3 length equals 14 residues. The CDR3 loop is CASSTDSSYNEQFF. As DNA, the CDR3 is TGTGCCAGCAGCACGGACAGCTCCTACAATGAGCAGTTCTTC.

Many counts were recorded for this clonotype. The chain is built from TRBV24-1 and TRBJ2-6; D may be TRBD1 (5 bases). V lost 6 bases to trimming and J lost 0 bases, with 11 bases between them. The CDR3 is 16 amino acids. Germline CDR1 and CDR2: KGHDR and SFDVKD. The CDR3 is CATSQGSVSGANVLTF. In DNA form, the CDR3 reads TGTGCCACCAGTCAGGGATCTGTCTCTGGGGCCAACGTCCTGACTTTC.

The chain combines TRBV3-1 with TRBJ2-7; D is unclear. Germline V gene data show CDR1 as LGHDT and CDR2 as YNNKEL (reference sequence). The CDR3 is 12 residues long. V was pared by 0 bases and J by 6 bases, with 6 bases between. The CDR3 sequence is CASSQEDREQYF. The CDR3 DNA sequence: TGTGCCAGCAGCCAAGAAGATCGCGAGCAGTACTTC.

This clonotype showed up many times. This chain connects TRBV12-3 or TRBV12-4 to TRBJ2-1; 8 bases fit TRBD2. The CDR3 sequence is 12 residues long. The trim removed 7 bases at V and 7 bases at J, leaving 3 bases unmatched. CDR3 DNA sequence: TGTGCCAGCAAGGCGGGAGGAAATGAGCAGTTCTTC. Translated, it gives CASKAGGNEQFF.

This clonotype was seen repeatedly, ten times or more. V and J are TRBV12-3 or TRBV12-4 and TRBJ2-4; perhaps TRBD2 as D (6 bases). This CDR3 spans 15 amino acids. The V end was cut by 3 bases, the J end by 1 base, with 10 bases between. The CDR3 region is CASSFKDYAKNIQYF. The CDR3 DNA reads TGTGCCAGCAGTTTTAAGGACTACGCCAAAAACATTCAGTACTTC.

This clonotype has only a few counts. The chain links TRBV20-1 to TRBJ1-2, with TRBD1 as a possible D gene (6 bases). V dropped 1 base and J dropped 3 bases, with 12 bases sitting between them. From germline, CDR1 is DFQATT and CDR2 SNEGSKA (reference sequence). This CDR3 contains 14 residues. The CDR3 spells CSARGQAMDYGYTF. The CDR3 DNA reads as TGCAGTGCTAGAGGACAGGCCATGGACTATGGCTACACCTTC.

This clonotype was seen a few times. The chain recombines TRBV30 with TRBJ2-7; D call uncertain. CDR1 GTSNPN and CDR2 SVGIG come from the germline V gene (reference sequence). V lost 4 bases and J 3 bases, leaving 7 bases between the germline ends. The length of the CDR3 is 11 residues. CDR3 loop: CAWKRSYEQYF. The CDR3 DNA reads TGTGCCTGGAAAAGGAGCTACGAGCAGTACTTC.

This clonotype was seen at least ten times. J is TRBJ2-2 and V is TRBV5-1; possibly TRBD1 for D (5 bases). The V end lost 0 bases, the J end lost 0 bases, and 18 bases lay between the germline ends. CDR1 is SGHRS and CDR2 is YFSETQ in the germline V gene. The CDR3 has 19 residues. CDR3 coding DNA: TGCGCCAGCAGCTTGGTCCCCCCAGGGCTAAGGTCGAACACCGGGGAGCTGTTTTTT. It codes for CASSLVPPGLRSNTGELFF.